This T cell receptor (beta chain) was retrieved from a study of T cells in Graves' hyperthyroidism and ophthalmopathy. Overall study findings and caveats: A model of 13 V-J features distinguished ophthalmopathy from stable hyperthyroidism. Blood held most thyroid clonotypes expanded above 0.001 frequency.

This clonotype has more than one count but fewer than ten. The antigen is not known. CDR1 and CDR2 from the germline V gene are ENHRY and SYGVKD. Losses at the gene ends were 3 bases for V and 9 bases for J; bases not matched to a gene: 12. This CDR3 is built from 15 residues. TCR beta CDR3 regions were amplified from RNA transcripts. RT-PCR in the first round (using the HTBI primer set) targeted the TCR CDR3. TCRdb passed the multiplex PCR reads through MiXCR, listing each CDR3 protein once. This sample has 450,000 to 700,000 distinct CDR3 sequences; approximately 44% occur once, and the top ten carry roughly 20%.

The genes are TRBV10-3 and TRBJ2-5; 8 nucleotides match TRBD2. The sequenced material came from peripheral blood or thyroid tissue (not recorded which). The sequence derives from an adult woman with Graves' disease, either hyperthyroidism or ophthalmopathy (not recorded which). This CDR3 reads CAISESREGIQPQYF. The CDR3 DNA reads TGTGCCATCAGTGAAAGTCGGGAGGGAATTCAGCCCCAGTACTTC.